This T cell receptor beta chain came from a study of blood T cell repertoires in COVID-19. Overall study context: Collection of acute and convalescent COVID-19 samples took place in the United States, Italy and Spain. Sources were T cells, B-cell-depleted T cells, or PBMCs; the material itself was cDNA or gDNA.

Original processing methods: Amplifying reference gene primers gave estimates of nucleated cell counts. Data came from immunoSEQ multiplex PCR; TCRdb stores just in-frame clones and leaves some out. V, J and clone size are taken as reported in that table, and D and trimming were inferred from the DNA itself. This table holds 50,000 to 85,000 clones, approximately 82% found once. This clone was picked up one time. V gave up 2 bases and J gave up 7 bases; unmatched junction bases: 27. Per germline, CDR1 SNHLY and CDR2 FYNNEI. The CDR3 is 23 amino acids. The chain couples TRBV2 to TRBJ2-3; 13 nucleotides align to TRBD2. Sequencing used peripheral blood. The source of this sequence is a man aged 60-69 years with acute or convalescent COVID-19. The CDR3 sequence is CASSEPRDRDSTSGGEPRNTQYF. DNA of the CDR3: TGTGCCAGCAGTGAACCCCGGGACAGGGATTCTACTAGCGGGGGGGAACCTCGGAATACGCAGTATTTT.